The subject of this entry is one TCR beta chain. The entry originates in a study of T cell responses to AZD1222 COVID-19 vaccine. The ends were cut back, 4 bases at V and 5 bases at J, with 13 bases in the middle. Looked up from germline, CDR1 is SGHDT and CDR2 is YYEEEE. This CDR3 is built from 13 residues. Measured with immunoSEQ multiplex PCR; TCRdb has only the in-frame clones, and not every one. The table records over 200,000 clones, roughly 94% of them present only once. The chain employs TRBV5-6 and TRBJ2-7; TRBD2 is a possible D gene (6 bases). The material was peripheral blood, obtained 28 days after the second dose of the MenACWY control vaccine. The receptor was isolated from an adult who received the MenACWY meningococcal vaccine as a control. This CDR3 reads CASSPGGIHEQYF. CDR3 coding DNA: TGTGCCAGCAGCCCTGGGGGGATCCACGAGCAGTACTTC.